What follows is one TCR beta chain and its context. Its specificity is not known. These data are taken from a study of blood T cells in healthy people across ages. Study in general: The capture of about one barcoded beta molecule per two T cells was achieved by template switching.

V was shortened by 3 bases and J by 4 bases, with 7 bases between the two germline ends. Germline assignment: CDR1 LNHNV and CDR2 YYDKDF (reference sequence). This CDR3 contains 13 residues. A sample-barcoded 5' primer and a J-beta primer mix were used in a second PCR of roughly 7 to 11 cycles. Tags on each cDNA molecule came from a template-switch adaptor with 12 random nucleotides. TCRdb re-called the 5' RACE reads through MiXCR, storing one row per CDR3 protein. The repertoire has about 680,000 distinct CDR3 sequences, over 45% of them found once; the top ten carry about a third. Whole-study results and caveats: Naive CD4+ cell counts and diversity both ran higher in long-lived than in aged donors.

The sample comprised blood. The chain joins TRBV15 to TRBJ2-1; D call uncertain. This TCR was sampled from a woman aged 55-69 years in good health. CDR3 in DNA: TGTGCCACCAGCAGGAACGGGTACAATGAGCAGTTCTTC. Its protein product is CATSRNGYNEQFF. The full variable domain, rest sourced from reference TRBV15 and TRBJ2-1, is DAMVIQNPRYQVTQFGKPVTLSCSQTLNHNVMYWYQQKSSQAPKLLFHYYDKDFNNEADTPDNFQSRRPNTSFCFLDIRSPGLGDTAMYLCATSRNGYNEQFFGPGTRLTVL.